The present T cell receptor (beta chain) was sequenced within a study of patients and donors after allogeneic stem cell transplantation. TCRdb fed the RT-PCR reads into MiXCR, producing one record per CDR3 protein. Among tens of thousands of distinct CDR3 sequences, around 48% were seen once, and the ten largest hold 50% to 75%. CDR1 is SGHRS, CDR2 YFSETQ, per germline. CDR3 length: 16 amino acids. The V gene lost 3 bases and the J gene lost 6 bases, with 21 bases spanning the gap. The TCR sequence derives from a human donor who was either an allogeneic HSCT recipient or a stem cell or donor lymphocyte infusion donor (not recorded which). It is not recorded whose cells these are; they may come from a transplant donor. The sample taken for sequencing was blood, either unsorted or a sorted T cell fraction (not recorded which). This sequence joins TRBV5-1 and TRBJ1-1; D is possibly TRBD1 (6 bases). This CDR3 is CASSSPRGDLVPEAFF. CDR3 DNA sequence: TGCGCCAGCAGCTCCCCTAGGGGGGATCTTGTGCCTGAAGCTTTCTTT.